The clone carrying this T cell receptor (beta chain) was counted between two and nine times. This sample was included in a study of T cells after yellow fever vaccination. MiXCR, run by TCRdb on the 5' RACE reads, gives a single entry per CDR3 protein. Found here are 200,000 or so distinct CDR3 sequences, 5.5% to 8.5% of them singletons; the top ten hold around 1%. Germline V gene sequence: CDR1 LNHNV, CDR2 YYDKDF (reference sequence). Trimming pared 1 base from V and 4 bases from J, leaving 10 bases between. This CDR3 comprises 14 residues. The chain uses TRBV15 and TRBJ2-5, with unresolved D. The starting material was CD4+ T cells sorted from PBMCs, obtained on the day of the yellow fever booster vaccination. The source is a man aged 25 to 40 who received the YFV17D yellow fever vaccine. CDR3 bases: TGTGCCACCAGCAGAGTGCAGGTTTCAGAGACCCAGTACTTC. It translates to CATSRVQVSETQYF.